These 28 T cell receptor beta chains came from one sample sequenced in a study of T-cell memory formation after mild COVID-19. TCRdb redid the calling of the 5' RACE reads with MiXCR, one entry per CDR3 protein. The sample has around 440,000 distinct CDR3 sequences; roughly 18% are singletons. The sample was PBMCs or a T cell subset sorted from them (not recorded which). These receptors originate from an adult woman who had mild COVID-19 (a few samples of this study predate the infection). Cell type and time point are not known.

This chain uses TRBV12-3 or TRBV12-4 with TRBJ2-7; D call uncertain. Trimming removed 0 bases from V and 3 bases from J, with 6 bases in between. The CDR3 is 13 residues long. The DNA of the CDR3 is TGTGCCAGCAGTTTAGCGTTGGGCTACGAGCAGTACTTC. Protein product: CASSLALGYEQYF.

DNA of the CDR3: TGTGCCACCAGTGATCGCGGACAGGGGGCAAGTACCGGGGAGCTGTTTTTT. This sequence encodes CATSDRGQGASTGELFF. The rearrangement joins TRBV24-1 to TRBJ2-2, with 11 bases matching TRBD1. Germline trimming cut 3 bases from V and 5 bases from J; bases unmatched to any gene: 7. The CDR3 totals 17 residues. Germline V gene lookup returns CDR1 KGHDR and CDR2 SFDVKD.

J is TRBJ2-3 and V is TRBV21-1. TRBV21-1 is termed a pseudogene. The CDR3 runs 11 residues. CDR3 nucleotide sequence: TGTGCCAGCCCCAGTTGGGATACGCAGTATTTT. Protein sequence: CASPSWDTQYF.

This clonotype appeared a few times. The V and J genes are TRBV5-1 and TRBJ1-1, with 8 bases lining up with TRBD1. The CDR3 runs 16 residues. CDR1 and CDR2 (germline): SGHRS, YFSETQ. V gave up 4 bases and J gave up 0 bases; unmatched junction bases: 8. Here the CDR3 DNA reads TGCGCCAGCAGCAGCGACAGGGGAAGTTTGAACACTGAAGCTTTCTTT. Its translation: CASSSDRGSLNTEAFF.

In this sample, this clonotype turned up a few times. The chain recombines TRBV4-1 with TRBJ1-4; D possibly corresponds to TRBD1 (5 bases). The CDR3 contains 16 residues. V dropped 1 base and J dropped 4 bases, with 13 bases sitting between them. The germline V gene encodes CDR1 MGHRA and CDR2 YSYEKL. CDR3 nucleotides: TGCGCCAGCAGCCAAGTTCGGGGCATGAGTAATGAAAAACTGTTTTTT. Protein: CASSQVRGMSNEKLFF.

J is TRBJ2-7 and V is TRBV12-3 or TRBV12-4; D perhaps matches TRBD2 (6 bases). The CDR3 is 14 residues long. The V end lost 3 bases, the J end lost 2 bases, and 11 bases lay between the germline ends. This CDR3 reads CASSFSGVPYEQYF. In nucleotides, the CDR3 is TGTGCCAGCAGTTTCTCGGGGGTTCCCTACGAGCAGTACTTC.

The chain uses TRBV13 and TRBJ2-1; perhaps TRBD2 as D (6 bases). This CDR3 has 15 amino acids. Trimming took off 5 bases at V and 3 bases at J, with 14 bases between the two ends. Germline assignment: CDR1 PRHDT and CDR2 FYEKMQ (reference sequence). CDR3 protein: CASSPRGAGYNEQFF. The CDR3 bases are TGTGCCAGCAGCCCCCGGGGAGCGGGCTACAATGAGCAGTTCTTC.

The chain recombines TRBV5-5 with TRBJ2-1; D is uncertain. Trimming left V 1 base short and J 0 bases short, with 11 bases between. CDR3 length: 16 residues. The germline V gene encodes CDR1 SGHKS and CDR2 YYEKEE (reference sequence). The CDR3 sequence is CASSLPFGGSYNEQFF. The CDR3 nucleotides read TGTGCCAGCAGCTTGCCTTTCGGTGGCTCCTACAATGAGCAGTTCTTC.

The chain uses TRBV5-1 and TRBJ2-1, with 11 nucleotides matching TRBD2. The CDR3 sequence is 18 residues long. With V trimmed by 0 bases and J by 5 bases, 10 bases remained unmatched. The germline V gene has CDR1 SGHRS and CDR2 YFSETQ. The CDR3 nucleotides read TGCGCCAGCAGCTTGGGTAGCGGGGGGGACCCCTTGAACAATGAGCAGTTCTTC. Its translation: CASSLGSGGDPLNNEQFF.

In its sample, this clonotype was seen a few times. This chain joins TRBV20-1 and TRBJ2-7, with 11 bases lining up with TRBD2. The CDR3 has 14 amino acids. The V gene end was trimmed by 6 bases and the J gene end by 0 bases; junction bases not matched to a gene: 4. The germline gives CDR1 DFQATT, CDR2 SNEGSKA (reference sequence). CDR3 protein: CSARGLAVSYEQYF. The CDR3 DNA is TGCAGTGCACGGGGACTAGCGGTCTCCTACGAGCAGTACTTC.

The rearrangement uses TRBV12-3 or TRBV12-4 and TRBJ1-2, with D possibly being TRBD1 (6 bases). Trimming took off 5 bases at V and 0 bases at J, with 13 bases between the two ends. The CDR3 loop spans 15 amino acids. This CDR3 reads CASSLWDTPNYGYTF. In DNA, the CDR3 is TGTGCCAGCAGTCTCTGGGACACTCCTAACTATGGCTACACCTTC.

The chain is built from TRBV13 and TRBJ1-5, with D hard to call. The CDR3 extends over 16 amino acids. V was pared by 2 bases and J by 5 bases, with 16 bases between. Germline loops: CDR1 PRHDT, CDR2 FYEKMQ (reference sequence). Here the CDR3 reads CASSLRGLYGHQPQHF. Written as DNA, the CDR3 is TGTGCCAGCAGCTTAAGAGGTCTGTACGGGCATCAGCCCCAGCATTTT. Variable domain in full (rest from reference TRBV13 and TRBJ1-5): AAGVIQSPRHLIKEKRETATLKCYPIPRHDTVYWYQQGPGQDPQFLISFYEKMQSDKGSIPDRFSAQQFSDYHSELNMSSLELGDSALYFCASSLRGLYGHQPQHFGDGTRLSIL.

The V call is TRBV30, the J call TRBJ2-1, with TRBD1 as a possible D gene (7 bases). V shed 0 bases and J shed 8 bases, with 17 bases lying between them. Per the germline V gene, CDR1 is GTSNPN and CDR2 is SVGIG (reference sequence). This CDR3 region has 15 residues. The CDR3 sequence: CAWSVLQGGSDEQFF. The DNA of the CDR3 is TGTGCCTGGAGTGTACTCCAGGGGGGAAGCGATGAGCAGTTCTTC.

The chain links TRBV7-9 to TRBJ2-1, with 10 bases fitting TRBD1. CDR1 and CDR2 from the germline V gene are SEHNR and FQNEAQ (reference sequence). V shed 5 bases and J 7 bases; nucleotides not matched to a gene: 23. This CDR3 is 20 amino acids long. In nucleotides, the CDR3 is TGTGCCAGCAGCCAATCCCGGACGGGGAGAGGACAGGGGGTGGTGAATGAGCAGTTCTTC. Translating gives CASSQSRTGRGQGVVNEQFF.

This clonotype occurred a few times. The V call is TRBV25-1, the J call TRBJ2-3, with D maybe TRBD1 (6 bases). Trimming stripped 4 bases from V and 4 bases from J, with 18 bases between. The CDR3 totals 16 residues. Germline loops: CDR1 MGHDK, CDR2 SYGVNS. The CDR3 region has the DNA TGTGCCAGCAGTGGGTTGAGGGGGAAGGCCGCAGATACGCAGTATTTT. Protein: CASSGLRGKAADTQYF.

This chain joins TRBV6-1 and TRBJ2-7; no firm D call. The CDR3 length is 13 residues. The germline CDR1 and CDR2 sequences are MNHNS and SASEGT. The ends were cut back, 0 bases at V and 2 bases at J, with 5 bases in the middle. As DNA, the CDR3 is TGTGCCAGCAGTGAAGCGCTACCCTACGAGCAGTACTTC. Translation: CASSEALPYEQYF.

The chain uses TRBV5-5 and TRBJ1-4; D might be TRBD1 (5 bases). Germline assignment: CDR1 SGHKS and CDR2 YYEKEE (reference sequence). The CDR3 has 15 amino acids. Deletions cut 4 bases from V and 3 bases from J, with 13 bases between. The CDR3 bases are TGTGCCAGCAGCCCGGACGGGGCCCCTAATGAAAAACTGTTTTTT. Amino acid sequence: CASSPDGAPNEKLFF.

CDR3 loop: CASSQELGGYTF. CDR3 coding DNA: TGTGCCAGCAGCCAGGAACTAGGTGGCTACACCTTC. V is TRBV7-8 and J is TRBJ1-2, with D unclear. Germline V CDR1 and CDR2: SGHVS, FQNEAQ. CDR3 length equals 12 residues. Trimming stripped 5 bases from V and 7 bases from J, with 11 bases between.

This clonotype was seen more than once but under ten times. The V and J genes are TRBV12-3 or TRBV12-4 and TRBJ1-1; D unresolved. The CDR3 totals 12 residues. Trimming removed 6 bases from V and 1 base from J, with 6 bases in between. The CDR3 here is CASRGRNTEAFF. CDR3 DNA: TGTGCCAGCAGGGGAAGGAACACTGAAGCTTTCTTT.

The gene calls are TRBV6-5 and TRBJ1-5; D remains unclear. CDR3 size: 16 residues. Trimming shortened V by 6 bases and J by 0 bases, and 15 bases separated the two germline ends. CDR1 MNHEY and CDR2 SVGAGI come from the germline V gene. The CDR3 region is CASRPLPQPSNQPQHF. CDR3 nucleotide sequence: TGTGCCAGCAGACCTCTACCCCAACCTAGCAATCAGCCCCAGCATTTT.

V gene TRBV19 combines with J gene TRBJ2-7; TRBD2 matches at 7 bases. With V trimmed by 4 bases and J by 2 bases, 5 bases remained unmatched. Germline V gene data show CDR1 as LNHDA and CDR2 as SQIVND (reference sequence). The length of the CDR3 is 14 residues. The CDR3 DNA reads as TGTGCCAGTAGTAAGGTGGGAGGGACCTACGAGCAGTACTTC. Translated: CASSKVGGTYEQYF.

Here the CDR3 reads CASSSIQISGANVLTF. In nucleotides, the CDR3 is TGTGCCAGCAGTTCCATACAGATTTCTGGGGCCAACGTCCTGACTTTC. The chain is built from TRBV12-3 or TRBV12-4 and TRBJ2-6; D not resolved. The V end was cut by 4 bases, the J end by 1 base, with 11 bases between. The CDR3 sequence is 16 residues long.

The chain employs TRBV29-1 and TRBJ2-1; 8 positions agree with TRBD1. J was trimmed by 9 bases and V by 6 bases; bases with no gene match: 7. Per the germline V gene, CDR1 is SQVTM and CDR2 is ANQGSEA. The CDR3 length is 12 residues. In nucleotides, the CDR3 is TGCAGCGTCGACAGGGGTCAAGTTGAGCAGTTCTTC. Translating gives CSVDRGQVEQFF.

This clonotype appeared a few times. The rearrangement links TRBV12-3 or TRBV12-4 to TRBJ2-7; 7 bases match TRBD1. This CDR3 spans 13 amino acids. V dropped 4 bases and J dropped 7; count of bases not matched to a gene: 7. The DNA of the CDR3 is TGTGCCAGCAGTTCCAGACAGGGCGGGGAGCAGTACTTC. This sequence encodes CASSSRQGGEQYF.

The table lists this clonotype with a few counts. The chain is built from TRBV12-3 or TRBV12-4 and TRBJ2-2; D may be TRBD2 (6 bases). CDR3 length equals 17 residues. V was cut by 3 bases and J by 2 bases, with 16 bases left in between. CDR3: CASSFGGGLGNTGELFF. The CDR3 DNA reads TGTGCCAGCAGTTTTGGGGGAGGTCTCGGAAACACCGGGGAGCTGTTTTTT.

The rearrangement links TRBV13 to TRBJ1-5; D possibly corresponds to TRBD1 (6 bases). CDR3 length equals 16 residues. CDR1 and CDR2 (germline): PRHDT, FYEKMQ (reference sequence). V gave up 7 bases and J gave up 0 bases, with 16 bases separating them. The CDR3 sequence: CASTQRTGASNQPQHF. CDR3 bases: TGTGCCAGCACCCAAAGAACGGGGGCTAGCAATCAGCCCCAGCATTTT.

The sample holds many counts of this clonotype. CDR3 sequence: CASSPSAVTGELFF. The CDR3 bases are TGTGCCAGCAGTCCGTCGGCGGTCACCGGGGAGCTGTTTTTT. This rearrangement joins TRBV12-3 or TRBV12-4 to TRBJ2-2, with unresolved D. The V gene lost 5 bases and the J gene lost 4 bases, with 11 bases spanning the gap. The CDR3 extends over 14 amino acids.

This clonotype was counted a few times. The chain links TRBV24-1 to TRBJ2-5, with D possibly TRBD2 on 7 matching bases. V lost 7 bases to trimming and J lost 1 base, with 15 bases between them. Germline CDR1 KGHDR, CDR2 SFDVKD. The CDR3 is 15 residues long. The CDR3 nucleotides read TGTGCCACCAGCGGGGGGCCAGGGATCCAAGAGACCCAGTACTTC. This translates into CATSGGPGIQETQYF.